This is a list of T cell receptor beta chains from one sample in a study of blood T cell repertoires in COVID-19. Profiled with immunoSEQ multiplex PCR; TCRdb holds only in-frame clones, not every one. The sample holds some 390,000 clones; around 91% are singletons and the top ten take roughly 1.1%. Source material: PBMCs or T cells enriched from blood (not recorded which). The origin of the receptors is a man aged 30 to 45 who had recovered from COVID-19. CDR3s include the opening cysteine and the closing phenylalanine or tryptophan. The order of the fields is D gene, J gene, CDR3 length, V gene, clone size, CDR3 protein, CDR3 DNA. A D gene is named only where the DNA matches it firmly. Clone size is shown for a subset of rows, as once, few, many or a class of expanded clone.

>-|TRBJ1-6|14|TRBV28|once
CASSLLFGRSPLHF
TGTGCCAGCAGCCTATTATTTGGTCGTTCACCCCTCCACTTT
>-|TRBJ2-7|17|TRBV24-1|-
CATSAGPRGKSSYEQYF
TGTGCCACCAGCGCCGGCCCGAGAGGGAAGAGCTCCTACGAGCAGTACTTC
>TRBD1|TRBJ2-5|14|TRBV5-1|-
CASSLRGQQETQYF
TGCGCCAGCAGCCTGAGGGGGCAACAAGAGACCCAGTACTTC
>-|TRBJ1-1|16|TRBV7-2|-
CASSSQTGLMNTEAFF
TGTGCCAGCAGCTCGCAAACAGGCCTCATGAACACTGAAGCTTTCTTT
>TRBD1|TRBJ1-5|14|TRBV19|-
CASSRMTGNQPQHF
TGTGCCAGTAGTAGAATGACAGGGAATCAGCCCCAGCATTTT
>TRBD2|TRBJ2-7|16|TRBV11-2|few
CASSFDREGPSGEQYF
TGTGCCAGCAGCTTTGATAGGGAGGGGCCCTCCGGAGAGCAGTACTTC
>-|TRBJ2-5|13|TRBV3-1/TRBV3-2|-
CASSQGTWGTQYF
TGTGCCAGCAGCCAGGGGACATGGGGGACCCAGTACTTC
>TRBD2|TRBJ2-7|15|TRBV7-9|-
CASSLDGRDYYEQYF
TGTGCCAGCAGCTTAGATGGGCGGGACTACTACGAGCAGTACTTC
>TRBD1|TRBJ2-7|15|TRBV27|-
CASSPDRGRRGEQYF
TGTGCCAGCAGCCCGGACAGGGGGCGTCGGGGCGAGCAGTACTTC
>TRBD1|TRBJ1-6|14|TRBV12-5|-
CASGRDSGNSPLHF
TGTGCTAGTGGCCGGGACAGCGGGAATTCACCCCTCCACTTT
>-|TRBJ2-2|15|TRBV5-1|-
CASSLVQGTTGELFF
TGCGCCAGCAGCTTGGTTCAGGGTACCACCGGGGAGCTGTTTTTT
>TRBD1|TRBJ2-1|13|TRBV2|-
CASLRDSYNEQFF
TGTGCCAGCCTGAGGGACAGCTACAATGAGCAGTTCTTC
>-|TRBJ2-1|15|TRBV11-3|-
CASSLDAGLWNEQFF
TGTGCCAGCAGCTTAGATGCGGGGCTGTGGAATGAGCAGTTCTTC
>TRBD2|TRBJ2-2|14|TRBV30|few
CAWSILAGTGELFF
TGTGCCTGGAGTATATTAGCGGGCACCGGGGAGCTGTTTTTT
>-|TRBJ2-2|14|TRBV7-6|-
CASSLSQYPGELFF
TGTGCCAGCAGCTTAAGTCAGTATCCCGGGGAGCTGTTTTTT
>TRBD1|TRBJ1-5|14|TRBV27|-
CASSRTGGTQPQHF
TGTGCCAGCAGTCGAACAGGGGGCACTCAGCCCCAGCATTTT
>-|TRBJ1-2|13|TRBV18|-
CASSLDGSDSYTF
TGTGCCAGCTCGCTGGACGGTTCGGACAGCTACACCTTC
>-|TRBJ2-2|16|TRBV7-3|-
CASSPQGIRDTGELFF
TGTGCCAGCAGCCCCCAGGGAATCCGTGACACCGGGGAGCTGTTTTTT
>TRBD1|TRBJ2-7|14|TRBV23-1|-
CASSLDTGTAEQYF
TGCGCCAGCAGTCTGGACACCGGGACAGCCGAGCAGTACTTC
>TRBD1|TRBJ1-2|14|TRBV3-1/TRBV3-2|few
CASSPADRDYGYTF
TGTGCCAGCAGCCCAGCTGACAGGGACTATGGCTACACCTTC
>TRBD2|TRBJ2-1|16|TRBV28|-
CASSLGISGALYEQFF
TGTGCCAGCAGTTTAGGTATTAGCGGGGCGTTGTATGAGCAGTTCTTC
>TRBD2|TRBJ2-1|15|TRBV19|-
CASSIASSGYNEQFF
TGTGCCAGTAGTATAGCGTCTAGCGGGTACAATGAGCAGTTCTTC
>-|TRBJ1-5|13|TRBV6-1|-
CASSEWISAAQHF
TGTGCCAGCAGTGAATGGATATCAGCGGCCCAGCATTTT
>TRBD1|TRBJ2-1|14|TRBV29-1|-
CSVVKGQGRNEQFF
TGCAGCGTTGTAAAGGGACAGGGGCGGAATGAGCAGTTCTTC
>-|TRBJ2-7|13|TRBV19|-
CASSKTDTYEQYF
TGTGCCAGTAGTAAGACAGATACCTACGAGCAGTACTTC
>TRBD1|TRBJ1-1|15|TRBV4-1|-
CASSQPDRVNTEAFF
TGCGCCAGCAGCCAACCCGACAGGGTGAACACTGAAGCTTTCTTT
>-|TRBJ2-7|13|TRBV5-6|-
CASSIITDYEQYF
TGTGCCAGCAGCATAATTACAGACTACGAGCAGTACTTC
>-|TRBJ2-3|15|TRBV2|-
CASSEEASRTDTQYF
TGTGCCAGCAGTGAAGAAGCCTCCCGGACAGATACGCAGTATTTT
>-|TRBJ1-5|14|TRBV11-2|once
CASSLSGNNQPQHF
TGTGCCAGCAGCTTATCGGGAAACAATCAGCCCCAGCATTTT
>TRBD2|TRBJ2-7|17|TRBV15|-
CATSRETGTSGVYEQYF
TGTGCCACCAGCAGGGAAACCGGGACTAGCGGAGTCTACGAGCAGTACTTC
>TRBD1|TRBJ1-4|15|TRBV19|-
CASRGRQGINEKLFF
TGTGCCAGTAGGGGCAGACAGGGGATTAATGAAAAACTGTTTTTT
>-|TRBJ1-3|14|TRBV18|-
CASSRNRDGNTIYF
TGTGCCAGCTCACGGAACAGGGATGGAAACACCATATATTTT
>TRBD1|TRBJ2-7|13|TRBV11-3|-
CASSMGQTYEQYF
TGTGCCAGCAGCATGGGACAGACATACGAGCAGTACTTC
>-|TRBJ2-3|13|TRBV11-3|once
CASSLTISDTQYF
TGTGCCAGCAGCTTAACTATTTCGGATACGCAGTATTTT
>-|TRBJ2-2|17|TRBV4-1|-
CASSQVDSNIFTGELFF
TGCGCCAGCAGCCAAGTGGACTCAAACATATTCACCGGGGAGCTGTTTTTT
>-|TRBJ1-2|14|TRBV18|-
CASSPVGQDYGYTF
TGTGCCAGCTCACCAGTGGGGCAGGACTATGGCTACACCTTC
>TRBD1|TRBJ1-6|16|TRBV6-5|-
CASSSSLTGWNSPLHF
TGTGCCAGCAGTTCCTCATTGACAGGGTGGAATTCACCCCTCCACTTT
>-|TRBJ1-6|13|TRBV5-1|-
CASSLALNSPLHF
TGCGCCAGCAGCTTGGCCCTGAATTCACCCCTCCACTTT
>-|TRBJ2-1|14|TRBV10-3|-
CAITPGDSYNEQFF
TGTGCCATCACGCCGGGAGACTCCTACAATGAGCAGTTCTTC
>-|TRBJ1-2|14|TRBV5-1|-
CASSLYVGGYGYTF
TGCGCCAGCAGCTTATACGTTGGAGGCTATGGCTACACCTTC
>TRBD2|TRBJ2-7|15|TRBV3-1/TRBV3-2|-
CASSPLAGGAYEQYF
TGTGCCAGCAGCCCTCTAGCGGGAGGAGCTTACGAGCAGTACTTC
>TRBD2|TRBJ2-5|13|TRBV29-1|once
CSVVRSGSPTQYF
TGCAGCGTTGTCCGTAGCGGGAGTCCAACCCAGTACTTC
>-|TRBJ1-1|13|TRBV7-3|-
CASSQGQNTEAFF
TGTGCCAGCAGCCAGGGACAGAACACTGAAGCTTTCTTT
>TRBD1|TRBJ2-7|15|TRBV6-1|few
CASSEVTGSEDEQYF
TGTGCCAGCAGTGAAGTGACAGGGTCAGAGGACGAGCAGTACTTC
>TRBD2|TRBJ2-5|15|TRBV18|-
CASSPPTSGTKTQYF
TGTGCCAGCTCACCACCAACTAGCGGGACGAAGACCCAGTACTTC
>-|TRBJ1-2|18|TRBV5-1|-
CASSLVQVRGVTNYGYTF
TGCGCCAGCAGCTTGGTGCAAGTCAGGGGTGTAACTAACTATGGCTACACCTTC
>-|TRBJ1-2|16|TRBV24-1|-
CATSDSEQGIHYGYTF
TGTGCCACCAGTGATTCGGAACAGGGAATACACTATGGCTACACCTTC
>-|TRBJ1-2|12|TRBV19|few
CATRGEGYGYTF
TGTGCCACTCGAGGGGAGGGCTATGGCTACACCTTC
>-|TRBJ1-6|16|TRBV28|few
CASSSRTGVYNSPLHF
TGTGCCAGCAGTTCACGGACCGGGGTGTATAATTCACCCCTCCACTTT
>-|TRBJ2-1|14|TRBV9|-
CASSVTGGGNEQFF
TGTGCCAGCAGCGTAACCGGAGGCGGTAATGAGCAGTTCTTC
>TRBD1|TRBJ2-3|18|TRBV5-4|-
CASSFDRDSATLSDTQYF
TGTGCCAGCAGCTTTGACCGGGACAGTGCTACTTTATCAGATACGCAGTATTTT
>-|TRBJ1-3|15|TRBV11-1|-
CASSLITGVGNTIYF
TGTGCCAGCAGCTTAATAACAGGCGTTGGAAACACCATATATTTT
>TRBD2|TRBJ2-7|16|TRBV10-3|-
CAISESLGTMGWQQYF
TGTGCCATCAGTGAATCCCTCGGGACTATGGGTTGGCAGCAGTACTTC
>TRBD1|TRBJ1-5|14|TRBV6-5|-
CAVWGQGSNQPQHF
TGTGCCGTTTGGGGACAGGGGAGCAATCAGCCCCAGCATTTT
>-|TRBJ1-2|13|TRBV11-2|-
CASSLETGVGYTF
TGTGCCAGCAGCTTAGAGACCGGAGTTGGCTACACCTTC
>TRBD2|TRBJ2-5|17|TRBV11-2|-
CASSLDGLAGVGETQYF
TGTGCCAGCAGCTTAGATGGCCTAGCGGGAGTTGGAGAGACCCAGTACTTC
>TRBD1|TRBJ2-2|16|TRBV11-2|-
CASTIKGQINTGELFF
TGTGCCAGCACTATAAAGGGACAGATTAACACCGGGGAGCTGTTTTTT
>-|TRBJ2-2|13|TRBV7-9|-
CASIPSATGELFF
TGTGCCAGCATCCCAAGCGCAACCGGGGAGCTGTTTTTT
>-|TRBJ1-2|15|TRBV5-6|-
CASSSEVTPVYGYTF
TGTGCCAGCAGCTCGGAGGTGACACCGGTCTATGGCTACACCTTC